The entry below describes one TCR beta chain. Residents of about two dozen US areas, aged about 18 to 95 years, made up the participants. The source of the sample is a study of blood T cell repertoires in COVID-19. Study context: Both acute and convalescent COVID-19 samples were obtained from the United States, Italy and Spain. PBMCs, B-cell-depleted T cells, or T cells were the source of the cDNA or gDNA that made up the material.

Only in-frame clones appear in the TCRdb table, and some are missing; sequencing was by immunoSEQ multiplex PCR. This table holds over 250,000 clones, around 90% found once. CDR1 is LNHDA, CDR2 SQIVND, per germline (reference sequence). CDR3 length: 16 amino acids. The V end was cut by 2 bases, the J end by 0 bases, with 11 bases between. The V call is TRBV19, the J call TRBJ1-3; a weak D match, TRBD1 (5 bases). This TCR was sampled from a woman in her 30s who had recovered from COVID-19. Sample: PBMCs or T cells enriched from blood (not recorded which). Written as DNA, the CDR3 is TGTGCCAGTAGTATATCCGGGACTTTCTCTGGAAACACCATATATTTT. This translates into CASSISGTFSGNTIYF.